This entry lists 8 T cell receptor beta chains sequenced from one sample in a study of T cell responses to AZD1222 COVID-19 vaccine. Method: immunoSEQ multiplex PCR; TCRdb's copy keeps in-frame clones and lacks some. This repertoire shows more than 95,000 clones, over 75% found once; its top ten account for under 3%. Here the sequenced sample was peripheral blood, taken on day 0 of AZD1222 vaccination. These receptor sequences come from an adult in good health.

The J gene is TRBJ1-5, the V gene TRBV7-2; D call uncertain. The germline CDR1 and CDR2 sequences are SGHTA and FQGNSA. The CDR3 contains 12 residues. The V end was cut by 5 bases, the J end by 6 bases, with 8 bases between. CDR3 loop: CASSPYGQPQHF. The CDR3 nucleotides read TGTGCCAGCAGCCCTTACGGTCAGCCCCAGCATTTT.

V and J are TRBV6-5 and TRBJ2-5; 11 bases fit TRBD2. Looked up from germline, CDR1 is MNHEY and CDR2 is SVGAGI. The CDR3 consists of 15 residues. The J segment lost 5 bases and the V segment lost 7 bases, leaving 9 bases of the junction unmatched. CDR3 DNA: TGTGCCAGCACCTTAGCGGGGGGGCCTTTTGAGACCCAGTACTTC. It codes for CASTLAGGPFETQYF.

V and J are TRBV28 and TRBJ1-6; D might be TRBD1 (5 bases). The germline V gene encodes CDR1 MDHEN and CDR2 SYDVKM. The CDR3 runs to 15 residues. V lost 7 bases and J lost 8, with 18 bases in between. In nucleotides, the CDR3 is TGTGCCAGCAACCCCTCAGTGGGGGGTTATTCACCCCTCCACTTT. Translated, it gives CASNPSVGGYSPLHF.

The chain recombines TRBV3-1 (or the pseudogene TRBV3-2) with TRBJ2-7; D is possibly TRBD2 (6 bases). Per the germline V gene, CDR1 is LGHDT and CDR2 is YNNKEL (reference sequence). The V end lost 4 bases, the J end lost 3 bases, and 31 bases lay between the germline ends. The CDR3 is 20 amino acids. CDR3 DNA sequence: TGTGCCAGCAGCCCCAATAGCCCGGAGGGCCGGGGTTGGAGCGTCTACGAGCAGTACTTC. Its protein is CASSPNSPEGRGWSVYEQYF.

The rearrangement joins TRBV7-9 to TRBJ1-2; possible D gene TRBD1, 5 bases. Germline CDR1 reads SEHNR; CDR2 reads FQNEAQ (reference sequence). The CDR3 is made up of 14 amino acids. The V and J ends lost 5 bases and 2 bases respectively, with 12 bases between them. The CDR3 DNA follows: TGTGCCAGCAGCACCTTGACAGAGAACTATGGCTACACCTTC. This codes for CASSTLTENYGYTF.

The chain is built from TRBV15 and TRBJ2-3; tentatively, D is TRBD2 (5 bases). Trimming pared 0 bases from V and 1 base from J, leaving 11 bases between. This CDR3 has 16 residues. Germline lookup yields CDR1 LNHNV and CDR2 YYDKDF (reference sequence). CDR3 coding DNA: TGTGCCACCAGCAGAGAGAGGGTTGGGGGCACAGATACGCAGTATTTT. Its protein product is CATSRERVGGTDTQYF. Combining the CDR3 with reference TRBV15 and TRBJ2-3 gives the whole variable domain DAMVIQNPRYQVTQFGKPVTLSCSQTLNHNVMYWYQQKSSQAPKLLFHYYDKDFNNEADTPDNFQSRRPNTSFCFLDIRSPGLGDTAMYLCATSRERVGGTDTQYFGPGTRLTVL.

This sequence joins TRBV20-1 and TRBJ1-1, with D possibly being TRBD1 (5 bases). The CDR3 sequence is 12 residues long. The V and J ends lost 3 bases and 3 bases respectively, with 8 bases between them. The germline gives CDR1 DFQATT, CDR2 SNEGSKA (reference sequence). In nucleotides, the CDR3 is TGCAGTGCTAGTATGGGGGACACTGAAGCTTTCTTT. It specifies CSASMGDTEAFF.

This chain uses TRBV4-1 with TRBJ1-5; no definite D call. This CDR3 region has 13 residues. Trimming cost V 2 bases and J 4 bases, with 6 bases left between them. Germline assignment: CDR1 MGHRA and CDR2 YSYEKL. This chain's CDR3 is CASSQRLNQPQHF. The CDR3 DNA sequence: TGCGCCAGCAGCCAACGGTTAAATCAGCCCCAGCATTTT.